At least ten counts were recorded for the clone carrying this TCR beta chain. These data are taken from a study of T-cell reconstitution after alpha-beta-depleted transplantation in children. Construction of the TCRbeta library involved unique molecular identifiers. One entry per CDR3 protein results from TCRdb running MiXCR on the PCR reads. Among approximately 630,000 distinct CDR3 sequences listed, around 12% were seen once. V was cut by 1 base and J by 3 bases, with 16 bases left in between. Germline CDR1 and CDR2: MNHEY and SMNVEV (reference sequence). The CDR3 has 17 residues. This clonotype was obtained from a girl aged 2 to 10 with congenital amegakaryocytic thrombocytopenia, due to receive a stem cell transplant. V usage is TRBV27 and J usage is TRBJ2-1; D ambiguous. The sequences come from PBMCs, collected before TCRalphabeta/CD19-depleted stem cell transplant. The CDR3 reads CASSLFPGQSDYNEQFF. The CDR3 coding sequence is TGTGCCAGCAGTTTATTCCCCGGCCAGTCAGACTACAATGAGCAGTTCTTC.